Included here is one T cell receptor (beta chain) sequence, with context. In the source study's methods: Estimation of nucleated cell counts was performed using reference gene primer amplification. Method: immunoSEQ multiplex PCR; TCRdb's copy keeps in-frame clones and lacks some. That table is the source of V, J and clone size, and D and trimming were worked out from the DNA. The sample lists about 82,000 clones, around 80% occurring once. The CDR3 loop spans 15 amino acids. Trimming removed 0 bases from V and 7 bases from J, with 10 bases in between. The germline gives CDR1 KGHSH, CDR2 LQKENI. This entry comes from a study of blood T cell repertoires in COVID-19. The overall study: Nucleic acid was either cDNA or gDNA, and it came from T cells, B-cell-depleted T cells, or PBMCs.

The gene calls are TRBV18 and TRBJ1-6; no clear D. Sequencing used peripheral blood. This receptor was taken from a man aged 55 to 69 with COVID-19, enrolled during active disease. The CDR3 nucleotides read TGTGCCAGCTCACCACCGGAGCGGTTAAATTCACCCCTCCACTTT. Its translation is CASSPPERLNSPLHF.